The clone carrying this T cell receptor (beta chain) was seen a handful of times. Tregs were sorted as CD4+CD25+CD127-/low cells. After constant-region reverse-primer amplification, full-length variable regions underwent semi-nested PCR with Nested Universal Primer A. TCRdb passed the 5' RACE reads through MiXCR, listing each CDR3 protein once. The sample lists about 42,000 distinct CDR3 sequences, 22% occurring once. The sequence came from a female donor with breast cancer. The specimen sequenced was Tregs sorted from blood.

CDR3 in amino acids: CASRTGISGNTIYF. CDR3 bases: TGTGCCAGCCGAACAGGGATTTCTGGAAACACCATATATTTT. The V call is TRBV28, the J call TRBJ1-3; D perhaps matches TRBD1 (6 bases). V was trimmed by 8 bases and J by 1 base, leaving 12 bases between them. Germline CDR1 is MDHEN and CDR2 is SYDVKM. This CDR3 has 14 amino acids.